A selection of T cell receptor beta chains follows, all from one sample in a study of PD-1 blockade in classical Hodgkin lymphoma. Clones were sequenced by immunoSEQ multiplex PCR, and TCRdb holds only the in-frame ones, with some missing. The data contain around 90,000 clones, roughly 78% of them seen just once; the ten biggest clones take up about 9%. The specimen comprised peripheral blood mononuclear cells (PBMCs), sampled before the fourth cycle of nivolumab. These receptors originate from a human donor with classical Hodgkin lymphoma. CDR3s include the opening cysteine and the closing phenylalanine or tryptophan. Some rows mark clone size as missing; the rest say once, few, many or name a class of expanded clone.

cdr3_aa j_call v_call clone_size
CSAVGQGHNYGYTF TRBJ1-2 TRBV29-1 NA
CASSFGRAGGPLSEQFF TRBJ2-1 TRBV11-1 NA
CASSLTSGGSDTQYF TRBJ2-3 TRBV5-4 NA
CSVGGEANYGYTF TRBJ1-2 TRBV29-1 few
CASSPGGQGSYEQYF TRBJ2-7 TRBV11-3 NA
CASGSPSGNTIYF TRBJ1-3 TRBV12-5 NA
CASSRNLNEQFF TRBJ2-1 TRBV4-3 NA
CAISPSIYNEQFF TRBJ2-1 TRBV10-3 NA
CASSFRGTGEGNQPQHF TRBJ1-5 TRBV5-1 few
CASSYSRGGRNYGYTF TRBJ1-2 TRBV6-6 NA
CASSPEPGGATPDTQYF TRBJ2-3 TRBV7-6 NA
CASSSGGADTDTQYF TRBJ2-3 TRBV6-5 once
CASSGHTEQYF TRBJ2-7 TRBV14 NA
CSVAGHMNTEAFF TRBJ1-1 TRBV29-1 few
CASSSGPTGELFF TRBJ2-2 TRBV6-6 NA
CASSLAGGRRNEQYF TRBJ2-7 TRBV7-2 NA
CASSLSQMTTNEKLFF TRBJ1-4 TRBV5-1 few
CASSLATGRVNQPQHF TRBJ1-5 TRBV11-2 NA
CASSVQGAGNTEAFF TRBJ1-1 TRBV5-1 once
CAISELAPGELFF TRBJ2-2 TRBV10-3 NA
CASNLDGTAKSNYGYTF TRBJ1-2 TRBV10-1 NA
CASARDRASYEQYF TRBJ2-7 TRBV5-8 NA
CASSLGTSGIGTDTQYF TRBJ2-3 TRBV5-4 once
CASSLNLAGGETQYF TRBJ2-5 TRBV7-2 NA
CAIRSDINSGNTIYF TRBJ1-3 TRBV6-1 NA
CASSFSVNQPQHF TRBJ1-5 TRBV5-1 few
CASSQVSFRLAEAGSYNEQFF TRBJ2-1 TRBV4-3 NA
CASSVESEMNTEAFF TRBJ1-1 TRBV9 once
CASSRVAGGVYEQYF TRBJ2-7 TRBV11-2 NA
CASSVDAGQTEKLFF TRBJ1-4 TRBV9 few
CASSSRSWDRVSNEQFF TRBJ2-1 TRBV28 NA
CASSQGPGQGPSYEQYF TRBJ2-7 TRBV4-2 NA
CASSLGGGTDTQYF TRBJ2-3 TRBV5-4 once
CASSLGGTGSGNTIYF TRBJ1-3 TRBV7-8 NA
CASRRVAGEYGYTF TRBJ1-2 TRBV19 NA
CASRRAGAYEQYF TRBJ2-7 TRBV19 NA
CASSRLAGLAGVNTDTQYF TRBJ2-3 TRBV11-2 NA
CASSEEGTVSGNTIYF TRBJ1-3 TRBV2 few
CATGLAGGLTDTQYF TRBJ2-3 TRBV2 NA
CASSPLAYNEQFF TRBJ2-1 TRBV18 NA
CASSPRREPNTEAFF TRBJ1-1 TRBV18 NA
CASSPGHGVGKTQYF TRBJ2-5 TRBV7-2 NA
CASSEGDRNTGELFF TRBJ2-2 TRBV2 NA
CASSPHQGRKLGYTF TRBJ1-2 TRBV9 NA
CASSDTGQGGEKLFF TRBJ1-4 TRBV25-1 NA